This T cell receptor (beta chain) was retrieved from a study of T cell changes during pregnancy in multiple sclerosis. Profiling relied on immunoSEQ multiplex PCR, and the TCRdb table lists in-frame clones only, not all of them. This sample has around 72,000 clones, with about 92% found just once. Sequenced here: peripheral blood, sampled in the second trimester of pregnancy. The TCR originated in a female donor in good health, enrolled as a control in a pregnancy study.

CDR3 coding DNA: TGTGCCACCAGCAGAGAGAGGGGCAATCAGCCCCAGCATTTT. Amino acid sequence: CATSRERGNQPQHF. J is TRBJ1-5 and V is TRBV15, with D uncertain. Germline-derived CDR1 and CDR2 are LNHNV and YYDKDF (reference sequence). Deletions cut 0 bases from V and 2 bases from J, with 5 bases between. The CDR3 consists of 14 residues.